Shown below are 30 T cell receptor beta chains from a single sample sequenced in a study of shared clonotypes between healthy human individuals. The method was immunoSEQ multiplex PCR; TCRdb's version includes in-frame clones alone and lacks a portion of them. The table lists about 1.1 million clones, approximately 80% of them singletons. The specimen sequenced was memory CD4+ T cells from PBMCs. Documented subset: CD45RA-negative fraction. All receptors come from a man younger than 35 in good health. Some clones in this sample may be carry-over from other donors' samples.

This clone was observed a handful of times. V and J are TRBV7-3 and TRBJ2-1; D remains ambiguous. Trimming left V 5 bases short and J 5 bases short, with 13 bases between. Per germline, CDR1 SGHTA and CDR2 FQGTGA. The CDR3 is 14 amino acids. DNA for the CDR3: TGTGCCAGCAGCCTCCCCTCGTCCCACAATGAGCAGTTCTTC. Its translation: CASSLPSSHNEQFF.

As for this clone: This may come from a read error, since a much larger clone is one base off. This chain uses TRBV28 with TRBJ1-3; a weak D match, TRBD1 (5 bases). Germline CDR1 is MDHEN and CDR2 is SYDVKM. CDR3 size: 15 residues. V lost 4 bases to trimming and J lost 0 bases, with 10 bases between them. The CDR3 region is CASSSTGCSGNTIYF. DNA of the CDR3: TGTGCCAGCAGTTCAACAGGATGCTCTGGAAACACCATATATTTT.

This clone was observed at least ten times. This chain connects TRBV7-3 to TRBJ2-2, with TRBD2 identical over 12 bases. This CDR3 is 21 amino acids long. V lost 5 bases, J lost 5 bases, and 21 bases stayed unmatched. Germline V gives CDR1 SGHTA, CDR2 FQGTGA. The CDR3 sequence is CASSPHPLGLAGPSLTGELFF. The DNA for the CDR3 is TGTGCCAGCAGCCCGCACCCATTAGGACTAGCGGGACCATCTCTTACCGGGGAGCTGTTTTTT.

Worth noting for this clone: This sample includes further DNA sequences coding for the same CDR3. This sequence joins TRBV7-3 and TRBJ2-2; D may be TRBD1 (5 bases). V dropped 5 bases and J dropped 2 bases, with 15 bases sitting between them. The CDR3 extends over 16 amino acids. Germline lookup yields CDR1 SGHTA and CDR2 FQGTGA. The CDR3 reads CASSPLGQGNTGELFF. CDR3 in DNA: TGTGCCAGCAGCCCGTTAGGCCAGGGTAACACCGGGGAGCTGTTTTTT.

This clone was found once. The gene calls are TRBV7-3 and TRBJ2-3; D gene ambiguous. The germline CDR1 and CDR2 sequences are SGHTA and FQGTGA. The germline V and J ends were trimmed by 5 bases and 1 base, with 10 bases remaining between them. The CDR3 extends over 14 amino acids. CDR3 bases: TGTGCCAGCAGCCCAAGGTCAGGCACAGATACGCAGTATTTT. It specifies CASSPRSGTDTQYF. Based on the CDR3 plus reference TRBV7-3 and TRBJ2-3, the full variable domain is GAGVSQTPSNKVTEKGKYVELRCDPISGHTALYWYRQSLGQGPEFLIYFQGTGAADDSGLPNDRFFAVRPEGSVSTLKIQRTERGDSAVYLCASSPRSGTDTQYFGPGTRLTVL.

V is TRBV15 and J is TRBJ1-1, with 10 bases fitting TRBD1. The germline CDR1 and CDR2 sequences are LNHNV and YYDKDF (reference sequence). With V trimmed by 3 bases and J by 1 base, 17 bases remained unmatched. CDR3 length: 20 amino acids. Written as DNA, the CDR3 is TGTGCCACCAGCAGCAAAACCGTAAAATCGGACAGGGGGAGGAACACTGAAGCTTTCTTT. Translated: CATSSKTVKSDRGRNTEAFF.

The CDR3 region has the DNA TGTGCCAGCAGCCCCAAGAAACAGGGTAACTATGGCTACACCTTC. Protein product: CASSPKKQGNYGYTF. The gene calls are TRBV6-1 and TRBJ1-2; possibly TRBD1 for D (6 bases). The CDR3 has 15 amino acids. Trimming stripped 6 bases from V and 1 base from J, with 15 bases between. Per germline, CDR1 MNHNS and CDR2 SASEGT.

V gene TRBV5-5 combines with J gene TRBJ2-3; D unresolved. The CDR3 is made up of 12 amino acids. Trimming removed 5 bases at V and 4 bases at J, with 8 bases between. Germline CDR1 and CDR2: SGHKS and YYEKEE (reference sequence). The DNA for the CDR3 is TGTGCCAGCAGGTGGGAAGCAGATACGCAGTATTTT. Translating it yields CASRWEADTQYF.

The CDR3 DNA follows: TGTGCCAGCAGTAGACAGAACTACGAGCAGTACTTC. Translating gives CASSRQNYEQYF. V usage is TRBV28 and J usage is TRBJ2-7, with D perhaps matching TRBD1 (5 bases). CDR3 size: 12 residues. The germline V gene has CDR1 MDHEN and CDR2 SYDVKM. Trimming shortened V by 5 bases and J by 3 bases, and 8 bases separated the two germline ends.

Of note for this clone: The identical CDR3 is also encoded by other nucleotide sequences in the sample. DNA of the CDR3: TGTGCCAGCAGCGTAGGTCCGAACACTGAAGCTTTCTTT. It codes for CASSVGPNTEAFF. The chain combines TRBV9 with TRBJ1-1; D gene unclear. The CDR3 has 13 residues. Germline V gives CDR1 SGDLS, CDR2 YYNGEE. V shed 0 bases and J shed 1 base, with 4 bases lying between them.

The V call is TRBV5-1, the J call TRBJ2-3; 9 bases align to TRBD1. V lost 2 bases and J lost 0; bases outside the gene matches: 1. The germline gives CDR1 SGHRS, CDR2 YFSETQ. This CDR3 contains 15 residues. The CDR3 DNA is TGCGCCAGCAGCTTCGGGACAGGGAGCACAGATACGCAGTATTTT. Translating it yields CASSFGTGSTDTQYF. The complete variable domain, with remaining parts taken from reference TRBV5-1 and TRBJ2-3, reads KAGVTQTPRYLIKTRGQQVTLSCSPISGHRSVSWYQQTPGQGLQFLFEYFSETQRNKGNFPGRFSGRQFSNSRSEMNVSTLELGDSALYLCASSFGTGSTDTQYFGPGTRLTVL.

This clone has more than one count but fewer than ten. The chain has TRBV28 and TRBJ1-1; D not resolved. Germline assignment: CDR1 MDHEN and CDR2 SYDVKM. The CDR3 has 15 residues. V was cut by 3 bases and J by 1 base, with 12 bases left in between. The CDR3 here is CASSFLNHGNTEAFF. For the CDR3, the DNA is TGTGCCAGCAGTTTCCTCAACCACGGGAACACTGAAGCTTTCTTT.

For this clone: Within the sample, other DNA sequences also encode this same CDR3. This sequence joins TRBV5-1 and TRBJ2-1, with TRBD2 matching over 11 bases. Germline loops: CDR1 SGHRS, CDR2 YFSETQ. V lost 0 bases, J lost 4 bases, and 3 bases stayed unmatched. The CDR3 loop spans 16 amino acids. In DNA, the CDR3 is TGCGCCAGCAGCTTGGCCGGGACTAGCGGTTACAATGAGCAGTTCTTC. It codes for CASSLAGTSGYNEQFF.

V and J are TRBV6-1 and TRBJ2-7, with no clear D. The CDR3 is made up of 14 amino acids. With 2 bases removed from V and 3 bases from J, the gap between germline ends came to 11 bases. CDR1 and CDR2 from the germline V gene are MNHNS and SASEGT. The CDR3 DNA follows: TGTGCCAGCAGTGAATTGTGGGGTGGCTACGAGCAGTACTTC. Protein product: CASSELWGGYEQYF.

The chain recombines TRBV28 with TRBJ2-2; 8 positions match TRBD2. V shed 8 bases and J 3 bases; nucleotides not matched to a gene: 11. CDR1 is MDHEN, CDR2 SYDVKM, per germline. The CDR3 sequence is 16 residues long. The CDR3 DNA sequence: TGTGCCAGCGGAACTCTAGCGGGCAGTCACACCGGGGAGCTGTTTTTT. It is translated as CASGTLAGSHTGELFF.

The chain links TRBV21-1 to TRBJ2-3. TRBV21-1 represents a pseudogene. This CDR3 region has 14 residues. Written as DNA, the CDR3 is TGTGCCAGCCCAGGCTCTAGTCACACAGATACGCAGTATTTT. Protein: CASPGSSHTDTQYF.

The chain is built from TRBV6-6 and TRBJ2-5; D gene unclear. Deletions cut 6 bases from V and 5 bases from J, with 7 bases between. The CDR3 covers 11 residues. CDR1 and CDR2 (germline): MNHNY, SVGAGI (reference sequence). The CDR3 loop is CASSRRETQYF. The CDR3, as DNA: TGTGCCAGCAGCCGGCGGGAGACCCAGTACTTC.

This chain joins TRBV5-1 and TRBJ1-1; possibly TRBD1 for D (6 bases). Germline V gene lookup returns CDR1 SGHRS and CDR2 YFSETQ. The V end lost 3 bases, the J end lost 0 bases, and 12 bases lay between the germline ends. The CDR3 contains 15 residues. CDR3 protein: CASSSTTGMNTEAFF. CDR3 DNA: TGCGCCAGCAGCTCTACGACAGGCATGAACACTGAAGCTTTCTTT.

Concerning this clone itself: The same CDR3 is also encoded by other DNA sequences in this sample. The V gene is TRBV6-1, the J gene TRBJ1-2; D is unresolved. V was shortened by 0 bases and J by 4 bases, with 3 bases between the two germline ends. The germline CDR1 and CDR2 sequences are MNHNS and SASEGT. The CDR3 spans 12 residues. CDR3 loop: CASSEALYGYTF. The CDR3 coding sequence is TGTGCCAGCAGTGAAGCGCTCTATGGCTACACCTTC.

This clone appeared a few times. The chain employs TRBV7-3 and TRBJ1-1; D unresolved. V was clipped by 4 bases and J by 6 bases, with 9 bases between them. Per germline, CDR1 SGHTA and CDR2 FQGTGA. The CDR3 loop spans 12 amino acids. The CDR3: CASSSVGAEAFF. The CDR3, as DNA: TGTGCCAGCAGCTCTGTAGGTGCTGAAGCTTTCTTT.

This clone was found a few times. The chain employs TRBV9 and TRBJ2-3; 11 bases align to TRBD2. This CDR3 has 17 residues. V shed 0 bases, J shed 3 bases, and the junction held 6 bases outside the gene matches. In germline, CDR1 is SGDLS, CDR2 YYNGEE. CDR3 sequence (DNA): TGTGCCAGCAGCGTAGGCACTAGCGGGAGCAGAACAGATACGCAGTATTTT. This translates into CASSVGTSGSRTDTQYF.

The V and J genes are TRBV5-8 and TRBJ1-2, with TRBD1 identical over 7 bases. The CDR3 consists of 15 residues. Unmatched junction bases numbered 9, after V lost 4 bases and J lost 3 bases. The germline gives CDR1 SGHTS, CDR2 YDEGEE. CDR3 protein: CASSPWDSGDYGYTF. The CDR3, as DNA: TGTGCCAGCAGCCCCTGGGACAGTGGGGACTATGGCTACACCTTC. Full variable domain (rest looked up from reference TRBV5-8 and TRBJ1-2): EAGVTQSPTHLIKTRGQQATLRCSPISGHTSVYWYQQALGLGLQFLLWYDEGEERNRGNFPPRFSGRQFPNYSSELNVNALELEDSALYLCASSPWDSGDYGYTFGSGTRLTVV.

This chain connects TRBV12-5 to TRBJ2-7, with D perhaps matching TRBD2 (6 bases). This CDR3 region has 16 residues. Germline V gene data show CDR1 as LGHNT and CDR2 as FRNRAP. V was shortened by 0 bases and J by 0 bases, with 12 bases between the two germline ends. Written as DNA, the CDR3 is TGTGCTAGTGGTTTGGTAATTAGCGGAAACTCCTACGAGCAGTACTTC. Amino acid sequence: CASGLVISGNSYEQYF.

The V gene is TRBV27, the J gene TRBJ2-7, with D perhaps matching TRBD2 (6 bases). In germline, CDR1 is MNHEY, CDR2 SMNVEV (reference sequence). The CDR3 sequence is 11 residues long. V was trimmed by 9 bases and J by 5 bases, leaving 11 bases between them. CDR3 in DNA: TGTGCCAGTACCAGCGGGCACGAGCAGTACTTC. This translates into CASTSGHEQYF.

The chain is built from TRBV7-8 and TRBJ1-1; D is perhaps TRBD1 (5 bases). Germline CDR1 and CDR2: SGHVS and FQNEAQ. V lost 5 bases, J lost 7 bases, and 14 bases lay in between. The CDR3 runs 13 residues. CDR3 nucleotide sequence: TGTGCCAGCAGCCCCAAACCCACAGGTGAAGCTTTCTTT. This encodes CASSPKPTGEAFF.

Concerning this clone itself: At the DNA level, this CDR3 is encoded by other sequences in the same sample as well. CDR3 nucleotides: TGTGCCAGCAGCCTACTAGCGGGAGGGGCCGGGGAGCTGTTTTTT. Translated: CASSLLAGGAGELFF. This chain joins TRBV11-2 and TRBJ2-2, with 13 bases that match TRBD2. Germline V gene sequence: CDR1 SGHAT, CDR2 FQNNGV. The junction had 3 bases not matched to a gene; V was cut back by 5 bases and J by 6 bases. The CDR3 runs to 15 residues. Using reference TRBV11-2 and TRBJ2-2 for the parts outside the CDR3, the full variable domain is EAGVAQSPRYKIIEKRQSVAFWCNPISGHATLYWYQQILGQGPKLLIQFQNNGVVDDSQLPKDRFSAERLKGVDSTLKIQPAKLEDSAVYLCASSLLAGGAGELFFGEGSRLTVL.

Concerning this clone: This specimen includes other DNA sequences encoding the same CDR3. The chain recombines TRBV28 with TRBJ2-7; D call uncertain. The CDR3 covers 11 residues. The V gene's germline CDR1 is MDHEN and CDR2 SYDVKM. The V end lost 8 bases, the J end lost 1 base, and 6 bases lay between the germline ends. The CDR3 region has the DNA TGTGCCAGCGGCAGATCCTACGAGCAGTACTTC. It yields the protein CASGRSYEQYF.

The chain has TRBV5-1 and TRBJ2-7; 8 bases line up with TRBD1. The CDR3 extends over 18 amino acids. Germline V gene data show CDR1 as SGHRS and CDR2 as YFSETQ. The ends lost 0 bases at V and 1 base at J; junction bases unmatched: 12. The DNA of the CDR3 is TGCGCCAGCAGCTTGGACCCCCAGGGGGCGGGACCTTCCTACGAGCAGTACTTC. This encodes CASSLDPQGAGPSYEQYF.

This clone has more than one count but fewer than ten. This sequence joins TRBV6-6 and TRBJ1-5; D ambiguous. CDR3 length equals 14 residues. CDR1 MNHNY and CDR2 SVGAGI come from the germline V gene (reference sequence). The V gene lost 6 bases and the J gene lost 0 bases, with 9 bases spanning the gap. In DNA form, the CDR3 reads TGTGCCAGCAGCCCACACTATAGCAATCAGCCCCAGCATTTT. It is translated as CASSPHYSNQPQHF.

The chain employs TRBV6-1 and TRBJ1-5, with D hard to call. There are 14 residues in the CDR3. The V gene's germline CDR1 is MNHNS and CDR2 SASEGT. V was clipped by 7 bases and J by 7 bases, with 17 bases between them. For the CDR3, the DNA is TGTGCCAGCAACCCTCTCTCCCCTGGGCAGCCCCAGCATTTT. This gives the protein CASNPLSPGQPQHF.